What follows describes a single T cell receptor beta chain. The entry originates in a study of blood T cell repertoires in COVID-19. At the level of the study: The origin of the acute and convalescent COVID-19 samples was the United States, Italy and Spain. T cells, B-cell-depleted T cells, or PBMCs provided the cDNA or gDNA that served as material.

V lost 3 bases to trimming and J lost 5 bases, with 10 bases between them. Looked up from germline, CDR1 is SNHLY and CDR2 is FYNNEI. The CDR3 consists of 13 residues. In the original workflow: Amplification of reference gene primers provided the estimated nucleated cell counts. Repertoires were generated with immunoSEQ multiplex PCR, while TCRdb's copy carries only in-frame clones and drops some. The DNA gave D and trimming, while V, J and clone size come from that table. In the table there are roughly 18,000 clones, roughly nine tenths of which are singletons. Sequencing input: peripheral blood. The TCR comes from a human donor in a cohort sampled during active COVID-19. This sequence joins TRBV2 and TRBJ1-1; D may be TRBD1 (5 bases). The CDR3 DNA sequence: TGTGCCAGCAGTGATTTAAGGGGTACTGAAGCTTTCTTT. Its protein is CASSDLRGTEAFF.